A selection of T cell receptor beta chains follows, all from one sample in a study of blood T cells in healthy people across ages. TCRdb recomputed calls from the 5' RACE reads with MiXCR, one row per CDR3 protein. This sample has roughly 2 million distinct CDR3 sequences, with roughly 50% found just once. Material: blood. These TCRs come from a woman aged 40 to 50 in good health. Each CDR3 is given with its conserved first and last residue.

>TRBJ2-4|TRBV20-1
CSALRIPAKNIQYF
>TRBJ2-3|TRBV7-2
CASSLSISGDTQYF
>TRBJ2-3|TRBV12-3/TRBV12-4
CASTRGRVGDTQYF
>TRBJ2-2|TRBV29-1
CSVEVNGRLFF
>TRBJ2-3|TRBV28
CASSPPPPLLNTQYF
>TRBJ1-2|TRBV5-1
CASSYGQDGYTF
>TRBJ2-5|TRBV10-3
CAIRSTGGQETQYF
>TRBJ2-1|TRBV24-1
CATSVAGPDEQFF
>TRBJ1-5|TRBV27
CASSRQGEWSNQPQHF
>TRBJ1-1|TRBV5-1
CASSLPGQNTEAFF
>TRBJ2-1|TRBV6-5
CASSPAQTYNEQFF
>TRBJ2-7|TRBV4-1
CASSARTGPYEQYF
>TRBJ1-4|TRBV18
CASSPTGGKNEKLFF
>NA|TRBV12-3/TRBV12-4
CASSSHSSYNEQYF
>TRBJ1-3|TRBV12-3/TRBV12-4
CASSLSVEVSGNTIYF
>TRBJ1-1|TRBV4-3
CASSQEDQGAGEAFF
>TRBJ1-4|TRBV6-5
CASSYSWKWAPNEKLFF
>NA|TRBV11-2
CASSKALGEQYF
>TRBJ1-2|TRBV7-9
CASTTYPNYGCTF
>TRBJ2-7|TRBV20-1
CSAMPGRSYEQYF
>TRBJ2-1|TRBV6-1
CASRENSGSSYNEQFF
>TRBJ1-5|TRBV12-3/TRBV12-4
CASSEEGAQPQHF
>NA|TRBV6-5
CASSYSSGTQSEWETQYF
>TRBJ2-3|TRBV7-2
CASSADRATSTDTQYF
>TRBJ2-1|TRBV3-1
CASSSGRGGRSRFF
>TRBJ2-5|TRBV6-5
CASSYSHRGGLEQYF
>TRBJ1-2|TRBV27
CASSLTGQGGNNYGYTF
>NA|TRBV6-6
CASSFGRQSLTQYF
>TRBJ2-1|TRBV9
CASSPRTGRANNEQFF
>TRBJ2-1|TRBV7-9
CASSITGGSEQFF
>TRBJ1-5|TRBV7-2
CASNKGGALGNQPQHF
>TRBJ2-3|TRBV12-3/TRBV12-4
CASSLVTVTRTDTQYF
>TRBJ2-7|TRBV5-1
CASSLLFGTSGGGYYEQYF
>TRBJ1-3|TRBV4-2
CASSPIRGNSGNTIYF
>TRBJ1-2|TRBV5-1
CASSQLLGGDRTYGYTF
>TRBJ2-5|TRBV12-3/TRBV12-4
CASSLDGGAIVETQYF
>TRBJ2-5|TRBV24-1
CATSGDNQETQYF
>TRBJ2-7|TRBV28
CASSFFSGPLNSYEQYF
>TRBJ1-2|TRBV20-1
CSARAGGKNYGYTF
>TRBJ1-5|TRBV7-9
CASSLAEGRHPQHF
>TRBJ2-7|TRBV28
CASRTTTGTTDLSYEQYF
>TRBJ1-1|TRBV29-1
CSVSTTGATEAFF
>TRBJ2-7|TRBV29-1
CSVEWTSHNEQYF
>TRBJ2-7|TRBV2
CAAYGTEGSYEQYF
>TRBJ2-3|TRBV7-8
CASSPQKSADTQYF
>TRBJ1-6|TRBV7-9
CASSLVASYNSPLHF
>TRBJ1-5|TRBV20-1
CSARDPRSRSNQPQHF
>TRBJ2-3|TRBV9
CASRAGTSGGSDTQYF
>TRBJ2-1|TRBV4-3
CASSPSGTVYNEQFF
>TRBJ2-4|TRBV6-5
CASSRDRGWAKNIQYF
>TRBJ1-1|TRBV20-1
CSASPQTEAFF
>TRBJ1-5|TRBV6-6
CASSYSPEGGNQPQHF
>TRBJ2-1|TRBV6-2/TRBV6-3
CASTSWDRYNEQFF
>TRBJ1-2|TRBV25-1
CASSEEGRVRDYTF
>TRBJ2-3|TRBV4-1
CASSQEGYRGPDTQYF